These 25 T cell receptor beta chains originate from one sample sequenced in a study of T cells after yellow fever vaccination. In TCRdb, the 5' RACE reads were re-called with MiXCR into one record per CDR3 protein. Of about 350,000 distinct CDR3 sequences in the sample, about 8.3% were seen once. The specimen comprised PBMCs, sampled roughly 46 days after the first yellow fever vaccination. These receptors all come from a man between 18 and 35 years old who received the YFV17D yellow fever vaccine.

The CDR3 DNA is TGTGCCAGCAGTTACGAGGGGGTACCCCAAGAGACCCAGTACTTC. Its protein is CASSYEGVPQETQYF. The V and J genes are TRBV6-5 and TRBJ2-5; maybe TRBD1 (6 bases). The CDR3 runs 15 residues. Germline V lookup: CDR1 MNHEY, CDR2 SVGAGI. V was pared by 2 bases and J by 1 base, with 11 bases between.

This clonotype showed up just a few times. The chain has TRBV14 and TRBJ2-3, with D hard to call. CDR3 size: 13 residues. CDR1 and CDR2 from the germline V gene are SGHDN and FVKESK. Trimming removed 4 bases at V and 2 bases at J, with 7 bases between. The CDR3 bases are TGTGCCAGCAGCCCCAGACACACAGATACGCAGTATTTT. Its protein is CASSPRHTDTQYF.

DNA for the CDR3: TGTGCCAGCAGCCGGGACAGGGGGCGAGGGAACACTGAAGCTTTCTTT. It yields the protein CASSRDRGRGNTEAFF. The chain employs TRBV12-3 or TRBV12-4 and TRBJ1-1; the match to TRBD1 covers 12 bases. V was clipped by 6 bases and J by 1 base; unmatched bases: 6. The CDR3 consists of 16 residues.

In its sample, this clonotype was seen a few times. The gene calls are TRBV13 and TRBJ1-2; D is ambiguous. Between the trimmed V and J ends, which lost 2 bases and 8 bases, there was a span of 15 bases. CDR3 size: 14 residues. The germline V gene encodes CDR1 PRHDT and CDR2 FYEKMQ (reference sequence). DNA of the CDR3: TGTGCCAGCAGCTTATCCGGGCCAGGTGGGGGCTACACCTTC. Translated: CASSLSGPGGGYTF.

This clonotype was counted a few times. The rearrangement uses TRBV12-3 or TRBV12-4 and TRBJ2-3, with a weak D call TRBD2 (6 bases). Trimming removed 6 bases from V and 1 base from J, with 23 bases in between. This CDR3 spans 18 amino acids. The CDR3 loop is CASSHPLAGTGGTDTQYF. CDR3 bases: TGTGCCAGCAGCCACCCACTGGCCGGGACTGGGGGCACAGATACGCAGTATTTT.

This clonotype occurred many times. The CDR3 sequence: CASSGTAEGRAEQFF. The CDR3 bases are TGTGCCAGCAGCGGGACCGCAGAGGGCCGGGCTGAGCAGTTCTTC. V is TRBV7-9 and J is TRBJ2-1; the D gene could be TRBD1 or TRBD2 (5 bases each). CDR3 length: 15 amino acids. In germline, CDR1 is SEHNR, CDR2 FQNEAQ (reference sequence). V was clipped by 5 bases and J by 9 bases, with 20 bases between them.

The chain is built from TRBV5-1 and TRBJ1-1; possible D gene TRBD1, 6 bases. Per germline, CDR1 SGHRS and CDR2 YFSETQ. The CDR3 is 12 residues long. V was clipped by 3 bases and J by 6 bases, with 9 bases between them. CDR3 region: CASSYEGAEAFF. The CDR3 nucleotides are TGCGCCAGCAGCTACGAGGGGGCTGAAGCTTTCTTT. Full variable domain (missing parts from reference TRBV5-1 and TRBJ1-1): KAGVTQTPRYLIKTRGQQVTLSCSPISGHRSVSWYQQTPGQGLQFLFEYFSETQRNKGNFPGRFSGRQFSNSRSEMNVSTLELGDSALYLCASSYEGAEAFFGQGTRLTVV.

This clonotype was detected many times. The V call is TRBV7-2, the J call TRBJ2-7; possibly TRBD1 for D (6 bases). Deletions cut 5 bases from V and 0 bases from J, with 11 bases between. This CDR3 is built from 14 residues. In germline, CDR1 is SGHTA, CDR2 FQGNSA. CDR3 sequence: CASSPMDSSYEQYV. In DNA, the CDR3 is TGTGCCAGCAGCCCGATGGACAGCTCCTACGAGCAGTACGTC.

The gene calls are TRBV5-4 and TRBJ1-1; TRBD1 is a possible D gene (5 bases). The germline V and J ends were trimmed by 3 bases and 0 bases, with 12 bases remaining between them. Germline CDR1 is SGHNT and CDR2 is YYREEE (reference sequence). The CDR3 sequence is 15 residues long. For the CDR3, the DNA is TGTGCCAGCAGCTCCGGGACGGGGCTGAACACTGAAGCTTTCTTT. Its protein is CASSSGTGLNTEAFF.

V is TRBV11-1 and J is TRBJ2-7; D not resolved. The CDR3 consists of 18 residues. With 5 bases removed from V and 2 bases from J, the gap between germline ends came to 25 bases. The germline V gene has CDR1 SGHAT and CDR2 FQDESV (reference sequence). CDR3 coding DNA: TGTGCCAGCAGCCTGACTTACCTCGTGGACCGGACCCCCTACGAGCAGTACTTC. Its protein product is CASSLTYLVDRTPYEQYF.

In this sample, this clonotype turned up a few times. This rearrangement joins TRBV20-1 to TRBJ2-7; D gene ambiguous. The CDR3 runs 13 residues. Germline CDR1 reads DFQATT; CDR2 reads SNEGSKA (reference sequence). The V gene lost 1 base and the J gene lost 0 bases, with 7 bases spanning the gap. The CDR3, as DNA: TGCAGTGCTAGAGTGGGGAACTCCTACGAGCAGTACTTC. Its translation is CSARVGNSYEQYF.

The V call is TRBV5-1, the J call TRBJ2-5; D possibly corresponds to TRBD1 (5 bases). Germline CDR1 SGHRS, CDR2 YFSETQ. Trimming removed 4 bases from V and 3 bases from J, with 13 bases in between. The CDR3 is 14 residues long. In DNA, the CDR3 is TGCGCCAGCAGCCGTCAGGGCCAAGAAGAGACCCAGTACTTC. It codes for CASSRQGQEETQYF.

This clonotype was seen only a few times. This rearrangement joins TRBV29-1 to TRBJ2-2; D gene uncertain. Deletions cut 4 bases from V and 0 bases from J, with 6 bases between. The CDR3 has 13 residues. Germline loops: CDR1 SQVTM, CDR2 ANQGSEA. CDR3 DNA sequence: TGCAGCGTTGGCACACCGAACACCGGGGAGCTGTTTTTT. Protein: CSVGTPNTGELFF.

This chain connects TRBV9 to TRBJ2-7; 8 nucleotides line up with TRBD1. Per the germline V gene, CDR1 is SGDLS and CDR2 is YYNGEE. The CDR3 runs to 13 residues. With 3 bases clipped from V and 6 bases from J, the junction kept 5 bases outside the gene matches. Here the CDR3 DNA reads TGTGCCAGCAGCGAACGGACAGGGCCCGAGCAGTACTTC. Translating it yields CASSERTGPEQYF.

This chain joins TRBV5-1 and TRBJ1-1; D might be TRBD1 (5 bases). V was clipped by 1 base and J by 1 base, with 14 bases between them. In germline, CDR1 is SGHRS, CDR2 YFSETQ. This CDR3 is 16 amino acids long. CDR3 sequence reads: CASSLSTAPPNTEAFF. CDR3 DNA sequence: TGCGCCAGCAGCTTGTCGACAGCTCCCCCGAACACTGAAGCTTTCTTT.

Ten or more counts support this clonotype. The chain couples TRBV5-5 to TRBJ1-4; 7 bases fit TRBD1. Germline lookup yields CDR1 SGHKS and CDR2 YYEKEE (reference sequence). The CDR3 runs to 16 residues. With V trimmed by 5 bases and J by 0 bases, 7 bases remained unmatched. DNA of the CDR3: TGTGCCAGCAGTTACGACAGGGCCTCAACTAATGAAAAACTGTTTTTT. Encoded protein: CASSYDRASTNEKLFF.

Concerning this clonotype: One junction end does not reproduce the germline sequence, and a read error may be involved. CDR3 bases: TGCAGCGTAGAAGGACAGGGGGGCTCAACTGAAGCTTTCTTT. It is translated as CSVEGQGGSTEAFF. The gene calls are TRBV29-1 and TRBJ1-1; TRBD1 matches 10 bases. This CDR3 has 14 amino acids. Germline V CDR1 and CDR2: SQVTM, ANQGSEA. Full variable domain (rest looked up from reference TRBV29-1 and TRBJ1-1): SAVISQKPSRDICQRGTSLTIQCQVDSQVTMMFWYRQQPGQSLTLIATANQGSEATYESGFVIDKFPISRPNLTFSTLTVSNMSPEDSSIYLCSVEGQGGSTEAFFGQGTRLTVV.

The J gene is TRBJ2-4, the V gene TRBV7-2; D gene uncertain. Trimming removed 4 bases from V and 13 bases from J, with 11 bases in between. The CDR3 runs to 11 residues. Germline-derived CDR1 and CDR2 are SGHTA and FQGNSA. The CDR3 DNA follows: TGTGCCAGCAGCTATAGCTATTTCCAGTACTTC. Its protein product is CASSYSYFQYF.

The rearrangement links TRBV5-1 to TRBJ1-3, with a tentative D call TRBD1 (5 bases). This CDR3 comprises 15 residues. The germline V gene encodes CDR1 SGHRS and CDR2 YFSETQ. V was cut by 2 bases and J by 3 bases, with 12 bases left in between. In DNA form, the CDR3 reads TGCGCCAGCAGCTTCGGCAGGGTTGGTGGAAACACCATATATTTT. This codes for CASSFGRVGGNTIYF.

This clonotype came up a few times. The CDR3 region is CASSVGQGPSGANVLTF. The CDR3 DNA reads as TGTGCCAGCAGTGTGGGACAGGGACCATCTGGGGCCAACGTCCTGACTTTC. V is TRBV25-1 and J is TRBJ2-6; TRBD1 matches 9 bases. This CDR3 spans 17 amino acids. The ends lost 4 bases at V and 1 base at J; junction bases unmatched: 5. Looked up from germline, CDR1 is MGHDK and CDR2 is SYGVNS. Using reference TRBV25-1 and TRBJ2-6 for the parts outside the CDR3, the full variable domain is EADIYQTPRYLVIGTGKKITLECSQTMGHDKMYWYQQDPGMELHLIHYSYGVNSTEKGDLSSESTVSRIRTEHFPLTLESARPSHTSQYLCASSVGQGPSGANVLTFGAGSRLTVL.

The chain couples TRBV21-1 to TRBJ2-5; TRBD1, the table's D call, was not compared with the DNA. TRBV21-1 is designated a pseudogene. This CDR3 has 16 residues. The CDR3 is CASSTDGTGGQETQYF. The DNA for the CDR3 is TGTGCCAGCAGCACCGACGGGACAGGGGGACAAGAGACCCAGTACTTC.

The chain has TRBV7-2 and TRBJ1-2; D is undetermined. CDR1 and CDR2 from the germline V gene are SGHTA and FQGNSA. The CDR3 has 14 residues. V was shortened by 2 bases and J by 2 bases, with 9 bases between the two germline ends. The CDR3 nucleotides are TGTGCCAGCAGCTTAACCCCAACAAACTATGGCTACACCTTC. Translation gives CASSLTPTNYGYTF.

In regard to this clonotype: Likely a read error: the CDR3 ends without its conserved phenylalanine or tryptophan. The V gene is TRBV5-1, the J gene TRBJ1-2; D not resolved. Trimming took off 1 base at V and 1 base at J, with 8 bases between the two ends. Looked up from germline, CDR1 is SGHRS and CDR2 is YFSETQ. CDR3 size: 14 residues. The CDR3 DNA sequence: TGCGCCAGCAGCTTGTTGTCCGGTAACTATGGCTACACCTCC. It specifies CASSLLSGNYGYTS.

This clonotype was seen a few times. The CDR3 region has the DNA TGTGCCAGCTCCCCCGCGACAGAAGGTCAGCCCCAGCATTTT. The encoded protein is CASSPATEGQPQHF. This chain uses TRBV18 with TRBJ1-5, with TRBD1 as a possible D gene (5 bases). The CDR3 extends over 14 amino acids. The germline gives CDR1 KGHSH, CDR2 LQKENI. The germline V and J ends were trimmed by 6 bases and 6 bases, with 15 bases remaining between them.

This clonotype was detected many times. This chain links TRBV12-3 or TRBV12-4 with TRBJ1-1; D is undetermined. V was cut by 6 bases and J by 0 bases, with 14 bases left in between. CDR3 size: 15 residues. The chain's CDR3 is CASRVHEGVNTEAFF. The CDR3 DNA reads TGTGCCAGCAGAGTGCACGAGGGCGTGAACACTGAAGCTTTCTTT.